This TCR beta chain appears in the sequencing data of a study of cytomegalovirus exposure and HLA in healthy donors. The wider study: There were over 350 genotyped donors. Of these, roughly 86% fell in the genetic ancestry cluster associated with self-reported Caucasian donors. Study-level points and caveats: Highly shared variants forming one cluster were likely a sequencing artifact.

In its sample, this clone was seen once. The antigen remains unidentified. V was cut by 0 bases and J by 0 bases, with 9 bases left in between. This CDR3 spans 15 amino acids. CDR1 is SGHDN, CDR2 FVKESK, per germline. Primers for the PCR totalled 60 Vbeta and 13 Jbeta. Data came from immunoSEQ multiplex PCR; TCRdb stores just in-frame clones and leaves some out. This table has around 50,000 clones, around 83% appearing once. Material for sequencing was PBMCs. The chain couples TRBV14 to TRBJ2-7; D not resolved. The receptor comes from a young man in good health and CMV-seronegative. CDR3 sequence reads: CASSQDPYPSYEQYF. The CDR3 nucleotides are TGTGCCAGCAGCCAAGATCCCTATCCCTCCTACGAGCAGTACTTC.